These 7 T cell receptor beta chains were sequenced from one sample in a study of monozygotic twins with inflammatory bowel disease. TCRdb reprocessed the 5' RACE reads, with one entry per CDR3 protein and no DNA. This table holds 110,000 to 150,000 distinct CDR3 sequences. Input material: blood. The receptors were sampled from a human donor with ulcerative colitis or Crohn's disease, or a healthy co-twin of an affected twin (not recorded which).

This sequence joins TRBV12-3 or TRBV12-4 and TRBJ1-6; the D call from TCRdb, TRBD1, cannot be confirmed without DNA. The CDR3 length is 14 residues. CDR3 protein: CASSSIDRGSPLHF.

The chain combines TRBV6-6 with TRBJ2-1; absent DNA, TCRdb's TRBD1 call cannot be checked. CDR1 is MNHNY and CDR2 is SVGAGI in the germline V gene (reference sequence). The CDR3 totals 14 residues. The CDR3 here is CASRRGQFHNEQFF.

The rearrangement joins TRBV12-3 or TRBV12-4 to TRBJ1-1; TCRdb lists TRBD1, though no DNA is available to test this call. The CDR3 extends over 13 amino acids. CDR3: CASSFTGSTEAFF.

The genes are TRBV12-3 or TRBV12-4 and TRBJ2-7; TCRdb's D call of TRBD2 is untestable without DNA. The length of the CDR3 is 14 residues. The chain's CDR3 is CASSPGLLSYEQYF.

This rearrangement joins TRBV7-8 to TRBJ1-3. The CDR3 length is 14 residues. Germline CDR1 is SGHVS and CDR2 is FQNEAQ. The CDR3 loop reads CASSKGNSGNTIYF.

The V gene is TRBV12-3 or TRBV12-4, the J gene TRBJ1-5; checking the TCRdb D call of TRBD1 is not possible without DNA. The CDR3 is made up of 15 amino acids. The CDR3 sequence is CASSFKGGSNQPQHF.

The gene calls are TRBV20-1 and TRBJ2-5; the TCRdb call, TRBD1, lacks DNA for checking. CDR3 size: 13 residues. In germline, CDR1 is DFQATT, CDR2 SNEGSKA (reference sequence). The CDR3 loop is CSASRGRQETQYF.